This T cell receptor (beta chain) was captured in a study of blood T cells in healthy people across ages. Study-wide context: About one barcoded TCR beta cDNA was captured per two T cells.

A second roughly 6 to 12 cycle PCR used barcoded and J-beta primers. TCRdb fed the 5' RACE reads into MiXCR, producing one record per CDR3 protein. The table lists hundreds of thousands of distinct CDR3 sequences, about 30% of them singletons. This clonotype was seen ten or more times. This clonotype was obtained from an elderly woman in good health. Sequencing was done on a sample of blood.

The CDR3 DNA reads as TGCAGTGCTCGGGACAGGGTAGCAGATACGCAGTATTTT. This encodes CSARDRVADTQYF. The J gene is TRBJ2-3, the V gene TRBV20-1; 9 bases match TRBD1. Per germline, CDR1 DFQATT and CDR2 SNEGSKA (reference sequence). CDR3 size: 13 residues. V shed 5 bases, J shed 4 bases, and the junction held 4 bases outside the gene matches.